The entry that follows covers one T cell receptor (beta chain) sequence. No antigen is known for it. Researchers tagged individual cDNA molecules with unique molecular identifiers. MiXCR was run by TCRdb on the 5' RACE reads, yielding one entry per CDR3 protein. The sample holds tens of thousands of distinct CDR3 sequences, approximately 10% seen once. This record belongs to a study of early T cells in non-severe SARS-CoV-2 infection. Study information: Sequencing of unsorted whole blood was done on bulk RNA, leaving chains unpaired. General study results and limits: Anti-spike CD8 responses were favored by VDJdb matching, which missed private and CD4 specificities.

Sequenced sample: whole blood. The TCR was taken from an adult who was a healthcare worker with PCR-confirmed SARS-CoV-2 infection or an uninfected control (not recorded which).

CDR3 in DNA: TGCAGTGCTAGTGACATTTCTCGGGGGGGTACTTCCTACGAGCAGTACTTC. This gives the protein CSASDISRGGTSYEQYF. This chain joins TRBV20-1 and TRBJ2-7; 8 bases agree with TRBD2. The CDR3 has 17 residues. Trimming removed 3 bases from V and 1 base from J; junction bases left unmatched: 14. Germline CDR1 is DFQATT and CDR2 is SNEGSKA (reference sequence).